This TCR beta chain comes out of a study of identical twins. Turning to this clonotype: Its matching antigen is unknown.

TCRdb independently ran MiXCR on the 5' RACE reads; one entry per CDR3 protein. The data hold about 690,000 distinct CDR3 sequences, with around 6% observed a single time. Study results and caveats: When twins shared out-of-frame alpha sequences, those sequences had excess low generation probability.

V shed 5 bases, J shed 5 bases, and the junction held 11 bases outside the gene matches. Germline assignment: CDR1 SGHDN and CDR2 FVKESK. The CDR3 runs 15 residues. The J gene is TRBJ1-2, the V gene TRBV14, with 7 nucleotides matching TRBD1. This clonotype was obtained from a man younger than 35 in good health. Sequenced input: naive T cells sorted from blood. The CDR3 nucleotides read TGTGCCAGCAGCTATACAGGGGCTACTTATTATGGCTACACCTTC. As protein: CASSYTGATYYGYTF. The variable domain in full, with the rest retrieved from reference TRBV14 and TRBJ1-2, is EAGVTQFPSHSVIEKGQTVTLRCDPISGHDNLYWYRRVMGKEIKFLLHFVKESKQDESGMPNNRFLAERTGGTYSTLKVQPAELEDSGVYFCASSYTGATYYGYTFGSGTRLTVV.